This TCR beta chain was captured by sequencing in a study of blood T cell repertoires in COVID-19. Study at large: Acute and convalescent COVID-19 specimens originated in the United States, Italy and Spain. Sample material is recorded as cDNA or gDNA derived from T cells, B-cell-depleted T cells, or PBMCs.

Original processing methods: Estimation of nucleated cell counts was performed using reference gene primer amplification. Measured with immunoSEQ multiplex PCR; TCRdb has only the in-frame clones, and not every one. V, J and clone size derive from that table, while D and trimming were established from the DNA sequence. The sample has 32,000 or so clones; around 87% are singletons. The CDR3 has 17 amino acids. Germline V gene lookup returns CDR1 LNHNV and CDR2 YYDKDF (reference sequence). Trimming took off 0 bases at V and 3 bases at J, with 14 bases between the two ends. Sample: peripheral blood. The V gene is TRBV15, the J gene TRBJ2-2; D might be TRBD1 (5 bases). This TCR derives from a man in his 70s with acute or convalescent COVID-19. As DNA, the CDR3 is TGTGCCACCAGCAGAGATCGGAAGGACATCTACACCGGGGAGCTGTTTTTT. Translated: CATSRDRKDIYTGELFF. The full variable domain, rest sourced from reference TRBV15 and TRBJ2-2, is DAMVIQNPRYQVTQFGKPVTLSCSQTLNHNVMYWYQQKSSQAPKLLFHYYDKDFNNEADTPDNFQSRRPNTSFCFLDIRSPGLGDTAMYLCATSRDRKDIYTGELFFGEGSRLTVL.